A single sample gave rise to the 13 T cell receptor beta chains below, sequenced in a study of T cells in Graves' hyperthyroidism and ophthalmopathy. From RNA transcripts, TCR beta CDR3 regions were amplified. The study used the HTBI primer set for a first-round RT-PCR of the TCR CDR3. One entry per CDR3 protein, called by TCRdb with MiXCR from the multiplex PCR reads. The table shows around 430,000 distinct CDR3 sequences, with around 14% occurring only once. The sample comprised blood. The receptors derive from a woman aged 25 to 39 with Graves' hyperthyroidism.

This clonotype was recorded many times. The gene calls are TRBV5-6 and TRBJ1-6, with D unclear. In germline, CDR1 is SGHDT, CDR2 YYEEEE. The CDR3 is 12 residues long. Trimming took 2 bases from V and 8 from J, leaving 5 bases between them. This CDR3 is CASSFGHSPLHF. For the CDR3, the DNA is TGTGCCAGCAGCTTCGGCCATTCACCCCTCCACTTT.

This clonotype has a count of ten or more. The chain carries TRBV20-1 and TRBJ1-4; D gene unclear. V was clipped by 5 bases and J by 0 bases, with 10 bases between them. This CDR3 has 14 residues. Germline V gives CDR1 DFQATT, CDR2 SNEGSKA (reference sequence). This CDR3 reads CSADGAATNEKLFF. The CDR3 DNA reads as TGCAGTGCTGACGGTGCCGCAACTAATGAAAAACTGTTTTTT.

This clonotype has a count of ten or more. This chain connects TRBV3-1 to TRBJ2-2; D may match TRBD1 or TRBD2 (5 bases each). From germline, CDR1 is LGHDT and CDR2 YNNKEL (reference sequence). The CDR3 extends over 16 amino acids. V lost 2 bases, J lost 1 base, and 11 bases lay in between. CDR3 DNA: TGTGCCAGCAGCCAAACGGGGACGGTGAACACCGGGGAGCTGTTTTTT. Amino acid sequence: CASSQTGTVNTGELFF. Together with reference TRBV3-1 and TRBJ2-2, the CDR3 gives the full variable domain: DTAVSQTPKYLVTQMGNDKSIKCEQNLGHDTMYWYKQDSKKFLKIMFSYNNKELIINETVPNRFSPKSPDKAHLNLHINSLELGDSAVYFCASSQTGTVNTGELFFGEGSRLTVL.

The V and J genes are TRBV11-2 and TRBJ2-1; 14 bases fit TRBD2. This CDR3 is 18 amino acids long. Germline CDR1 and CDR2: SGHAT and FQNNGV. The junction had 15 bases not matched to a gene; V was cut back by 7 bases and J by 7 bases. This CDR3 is CASIVGLAGGISGNEQFF. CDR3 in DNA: TGTGCCAGCATCGTCGGACTAGCGGGAGGTATTTCAGGGAATGAGCAGTTCTTC.

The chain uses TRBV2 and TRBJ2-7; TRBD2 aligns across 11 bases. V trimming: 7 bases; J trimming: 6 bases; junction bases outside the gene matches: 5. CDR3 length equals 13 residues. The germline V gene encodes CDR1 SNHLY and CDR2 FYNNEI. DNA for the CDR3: TGTGCCAGCAAGACTAGCGGGGCCCCCGAGCAGTACTTC. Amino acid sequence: CASKTSGAPEQYF.

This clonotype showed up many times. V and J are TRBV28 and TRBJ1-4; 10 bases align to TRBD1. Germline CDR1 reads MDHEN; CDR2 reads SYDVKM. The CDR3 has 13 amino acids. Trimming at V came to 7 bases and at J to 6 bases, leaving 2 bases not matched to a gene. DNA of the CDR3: TGTGCCAGCACCGGGACAGGGGATGAAAAACTGTTTTTT. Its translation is CASTGTGDEKLFF.

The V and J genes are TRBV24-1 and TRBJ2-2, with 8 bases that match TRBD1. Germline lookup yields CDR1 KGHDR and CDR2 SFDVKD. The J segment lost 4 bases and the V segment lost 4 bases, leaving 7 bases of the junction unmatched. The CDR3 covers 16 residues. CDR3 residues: CATSEPTGAPTGELFF. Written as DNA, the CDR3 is TGTGCCACCAGTGAACCGACAGGGGCCCCCACCGGGGAGCTGTTTTTT.

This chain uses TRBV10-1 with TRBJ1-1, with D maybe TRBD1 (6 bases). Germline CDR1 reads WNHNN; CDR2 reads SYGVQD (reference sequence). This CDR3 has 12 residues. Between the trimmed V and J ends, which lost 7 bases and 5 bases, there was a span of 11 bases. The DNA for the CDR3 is TGCGCCAGCATCACAAGGGGGACTGAAGCTTTCTTT. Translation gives CASITRGTEAFF.

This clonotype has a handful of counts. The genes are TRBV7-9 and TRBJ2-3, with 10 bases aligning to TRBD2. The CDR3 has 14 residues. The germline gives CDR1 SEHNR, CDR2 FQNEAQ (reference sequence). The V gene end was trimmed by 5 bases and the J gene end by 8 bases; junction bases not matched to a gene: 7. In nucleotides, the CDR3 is TGTGCCAGCAGCGGGACTAGCGAGAGTGGTACGCAGTATTTT. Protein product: CASSGTSESGTQYF.

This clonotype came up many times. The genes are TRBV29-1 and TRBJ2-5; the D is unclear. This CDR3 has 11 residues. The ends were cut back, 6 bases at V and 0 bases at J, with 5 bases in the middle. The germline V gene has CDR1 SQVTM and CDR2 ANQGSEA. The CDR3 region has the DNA TGCAGCGTCACGTACCAAGAGACCCAGTACTTC. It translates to CSVTYQETQYF.

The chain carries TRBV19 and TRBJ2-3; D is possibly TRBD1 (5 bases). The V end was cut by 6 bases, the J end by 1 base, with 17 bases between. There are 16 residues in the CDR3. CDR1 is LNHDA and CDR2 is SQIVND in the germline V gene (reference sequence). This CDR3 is CASRITFGAGTDTQYF. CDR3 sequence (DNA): TGTGCCAGTAGGATAACTTTTGGGGCTGGCACAGATACGCAGTATTTT.

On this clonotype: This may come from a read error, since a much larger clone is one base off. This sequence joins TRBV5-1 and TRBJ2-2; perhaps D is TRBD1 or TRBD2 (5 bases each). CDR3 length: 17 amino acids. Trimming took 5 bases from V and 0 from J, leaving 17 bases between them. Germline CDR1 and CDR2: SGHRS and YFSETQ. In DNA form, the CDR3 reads TGCGCCAGCAGTTCGACGGGGCTACGTACGAACACCGGGGAGCTGTTTTTT. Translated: CASSSTGLRTNTGELFF.

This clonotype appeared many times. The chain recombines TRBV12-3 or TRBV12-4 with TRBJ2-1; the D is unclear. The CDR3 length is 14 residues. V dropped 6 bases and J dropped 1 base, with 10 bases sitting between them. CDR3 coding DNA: TGTGCCAGCAGCCGAGGCAGGTCCTACAATGAGCAGTTCTTC. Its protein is CASSRGRSYNEQFF.